This note documents a single TCR beta chain sequence. These data are taken from a study of cytomegalovirus exposure and HLA in healthy donors. About the study: Across 300 to 400 genotyped donors, 65% to 90% landed in the Caucasian-associated ancestry cluster.

In the PCR, 60 Vbeta and 13 Jbeta primers were used. In the original processing: About 11 million shared chains were among the 60 million to 80 million unique TCR beta chains that a later analysis counted. This table comes from immunoSEQ multiplex PCR, and its TCRdb copy is limited to in-frame clones, with some not included. That table gives V, J and clone size, and the DNA gave D and trimming. The profile shows about 210,000 clones, 82% of them singletons. CDR3 size: 17 residues. V shed 1 base and J shed 1 base, with 16 bases lying between them. CDR1 is SGHRS, CDR2 YFSETQ, per germline. Sequencing was performed on PBMCs. This clonotype was sampled from a man in his forties or fifties in good health and CMV-seropositive. The chain recombines TRBV5-1 with TRBJ2-3; D perhaps matches TRBD2 (7 bases). The CDR3 region is CASSLTVGGRGTDTQYF. The CDR3 DNA is TGCGCCAGCAGCTTGACCGTGGGGGGGCGAGGCACAGATACGCAGTATTTT.